This T cell receptor beta chain was found in a study of T cell responses to AZD1222 COVID-19 vaccine. The length of the CDR3 is 15 residues. The V end lost 2 bases, the J end lost 4 bases, and 12 bases lay between the germline ends. Per germline, CDR1 LGHNA and CDR2 YNFKEQ. Method: immunoSEQ multiplex PCR; TCRdb's copy keeps in-frame clones and lacks some. This sample has 80,000 to 90,000 clones; about 90% occur once, and the top ten carry less than 5.5%. This chain joins TRBV4-2 and TRBJ1-3; D might be TRBD1 (5 bases). The material sequenced was peripheral blood, taken on day 0 of MenACWY control vaccination. The receptor was derived from an adult in good health. The CDR3 here is CASSQSPGRGNTIYF. CDR3 DNA sequence: TGTGCCAGCAGCCAATCCCCGGGGCGGGGAAACACCATATATTTT.